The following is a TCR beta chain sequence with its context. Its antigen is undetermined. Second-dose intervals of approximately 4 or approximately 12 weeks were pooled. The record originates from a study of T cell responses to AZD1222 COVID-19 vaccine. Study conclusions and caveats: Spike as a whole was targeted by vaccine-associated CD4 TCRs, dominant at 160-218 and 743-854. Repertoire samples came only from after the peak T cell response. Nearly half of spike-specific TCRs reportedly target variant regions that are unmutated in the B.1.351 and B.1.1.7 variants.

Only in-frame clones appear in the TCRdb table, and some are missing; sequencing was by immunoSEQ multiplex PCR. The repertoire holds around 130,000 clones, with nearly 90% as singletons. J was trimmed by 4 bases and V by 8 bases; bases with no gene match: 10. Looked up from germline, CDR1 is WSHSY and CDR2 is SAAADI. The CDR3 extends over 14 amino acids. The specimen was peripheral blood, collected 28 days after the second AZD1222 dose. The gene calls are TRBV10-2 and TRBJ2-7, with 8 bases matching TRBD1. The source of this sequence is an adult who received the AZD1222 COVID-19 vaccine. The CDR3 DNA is TGCGCCAGCTCTTGGACAGGGCAGGCATACGAGCAGTACTTC. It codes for CASSWTGQAYEQYF.